The 15 T cell receptor beta chains in this list originate from one sample, sequenced in a study of T-cell memory formation after mild COVID-19. TCRdb re-called the 5' RACE reads with MiXCR, one entry per CDR3 protein. The table records approximately 89,000 distinct CDR3 sequences, roughly 25% of them present only once. Sequencing input: PBMCs or a T cell subset sorted from them (not recorded which). The receptors stem from a man in his late teens or twenties who had mild COVID-19 (a few samples of this study predate the infection). Cell type and time point are not known.

There are a few counts of this clonotype. The genes are TRBV4-1 and TRBJ1-1, with 7 bases that match TRBD1. The CDR3 is made up of 15 amino acids. CDR1 and CDR2 from the germline V gene are MGHRA and YSYEKL. V lost 6 bases, J lost 5 bases, and 12 bases stayed unmatched. CDR3 sequence reads: CASRRQGTVGTEAFF. The DNA for the CDR3 is TGCGCCAGCAGGCGACAGGGCACGGTGGGAACTGAAGCTTTCTTT.

This clonotype showed up many times. CDR3: CASSLLSGAPYNEQFF. The CDR3 bases are TGTGCCAGCAGCTTACTGTCGGGGGCCCCCTACAATGAGCAGTTCTTC. The rearrangement joins TRBV7-3 to TRBJ2-1; the D call may be TRBD1 or TRBD2 (6 bases each). Germline V gene sequence: CDR1 SGHTA, CDR2 FQGTGA. The V gene lost 2 bases and the J gene lost 2 bases, with 13 bases spanning the gap. The CDR3 totals 16 residues.

The genes are TRBV6-2 or TRBV6-3 and TRBJ2-3; tentatively, D is TRBD1 (5 bases). The CDR3 length is 16 residues. The germline gives CDR1 MNHEY, CDR2 SVGEGT. The V end was cut by 0 bases, the J end by 2 bases, with 12 bases between. The CDR3 bases are TGTGCCAGCAGTTACTCGTTCTTGACAGCCACAGATACGCAGTATTTT. It translates to CASSYSFLTATDTQYF.

In this sample, this clonotype turned up a few times. V gene TRBV7-9 combines with J gene TRBJ2-7; TRBD1 or TRBD2 may be the D gene (5 bases each). Germline V gives CDR1 SEHNR, CDR2 FQNEAQ (reference sequence). The germline V and J ends were trimmed by 0 bases and 0 bases, with 12 bases remaining between them. The CDR3 spans 16 residues. The CDR3 DNA sequence: TGTGCCAGCAGCTTAGCGAGCTGGGGGATCTCCTACGAGCAGTACGTC. Its protein is CASSLASWGISYEQYV.

The chain couples TRBV27 to TRBJ1-1; maybe TRBD1 (6 bases). Between the trimmed V and J ends, which lost 3 bases and 1 base, there was a span of 9 bases. The CDR3 is 14 residues long. The germline V gene has CDR1 MNHEY and CDR2 SMNVEV (reference sequence). CDR3 amino acids: CASSFHRANTEAFF. CDR3 in DNA: TGTGCCAGCAGTTTCCACAGGGCGAACACTGAAGCTTTCTTT.

This clonotype was seen more than once but under ten times. The chain is built from TRBV6-2 or TRBV6-3 and TRBJ2-2; TRBD2 aligns across 7 bases. Per germline, CDR1 MNHEY and CDR2 SVGEGT. The V gene end was trimmed by 6 bases and the J gene end by 4 bases; junction bases not matched to a gene: 8. The CDR3 runs 15 residues. CDR3 coding DNA: TGTGCCAGCAGAGGACTAGAGGAGGCCACCGGGGAGCTGTTTTTT. It yields the protein CASRGLEEATGELFF.

The chain joins TRBV4-1 to TRBJ1-1, with D unclear. The V gene's germline CDR1 is MGHRA and CDR2 YSYEKL. Trimming shortened V by 1 base and J by 0 bases, and 9 bases separated the two germline ends. The CDR3 has 15 amino acids. The chain's CDR3 is CASSQGGAMNTEAFF. The CDR3 DNA reads as TGCGCCAGCAGCCAAGGGGGAGCTATGAACACTGAAGCTTTCTTT.

This clonotype was seen a few times. The chain's CDR3 is CASSQMTGLYEQYF. The CDR3 coding sequence is TGTGCCAGCAGTCAGATGACAGGACTCTACGAGCAGTACTTC. This chain uses TRBV27 with TRBJ2-7, with D possibly TRBD1 on 6 matching bases. The germline CDR1 and CDR2 sequences are MNHEY and SMNVEV (reference sequence). The CDR3 runs to 14 residues. Between the trimmed V and J ends, which lost 5 bases and 3 bases, there was a span of 14 bases.

This clonotype turned up a few times. The chain carries TRBV5-6 and TRBJ2-5; D assignment may be TRBD1 or TRBD2 (6 bases each). This CDR3 contains 17 residues. In germline, CDR1 is SGHDT, CDR2 YYEEEE. Trimming took 1 base from V and 0 from J, leaving 16 bases between them. As DNA, the CDR3 is TGTGCCAGCAGCTTGATTCGGGGGCACGAGTACCAAGAGACCCAGTACTTC. It encodes CASSLIRGHEYQETQYF. Drawing the rest from reference TRBV5-6 and TRBJ2-5, the complete variable domain is DAGVTQSPTHLIKTRGQQVTLRCSPKSGHDTVSWYQQALGQGPQFIFQYYEEEERQRGNFPDRFSGHQFPNYSSELNVNALLLGDSALYLCASSLIRGHEYQETQYFGPGTRLLVL.

This clonotype was seen more than once but under ten times. The CDR3 bases are TGCAGCGTTGCCTCCGGGGCCGAGCAGTACTTC. It translates to CSVASGAEQYF. The rearrangement links TRBV29-1 to TRBJ2-7, with D perhaps given as TRBD1 or TRBD2 (5 bases each). The CDR3 runs 11 residues. Germline CDR1 SQVTM, CDR2 ANQGSEA. Trimming removed 4 bases at V and 6 bases at J, with 10 bases between.

This clonotype was seen many times. The chain combines TRBV20-1 with TRBJ1-5, with TRBD1 identical over 9 bases. Germline V gives CDR1 DFQATT, CDR2 SNEGSKA (reference sequence). The CDR3 consists of 16 residues. Losses at the gene ends were 3 bases for V and 7 bases for J; bases not matched to a gene: 13. The chain's CDR3 is CSASLRTGAIHQPQHF. CDR3 coding DNA: TGCAGTGCTAGCCTTAGGACAGGGGCAATTCACCAGCCCCAGCATTTT.

The chain combines TRBV7-9 with TRBJ1-5; D unclear. V lost 1 base and J lost 6, with 10 bases in between. Germline CDR1 and CDR2: SEHNR and FQNEAQ (reference sequence). The CDR3 loop spans 14 amino acids. CDR3 in amino acids: CASSLDAGSQPQHF. The CDR3 region has the DNA TGTGCCAGCAGCTTAGATGCAGGTTCTCAGCCCCAGCATTTT.

CDR3 nucleotides: TGTGCCACCAGCCTAGGAGGACAGGGAGGTACAGATACGCAGTATTTT. Amino acids: CATSLGGQGGTDTQYF. The chain couples TRBV15 to TRBJ2-3, with 8 bases that match TRBD1. The V segment lost 5 bases and the J segment 3 bases; nucleotides outside the gene matches: 10. CDR3 length equals 16 residues. Germline loops: CDR1 LNHNV, CDR2 YYDKDF (reference sequence).

This clonotype was detected only a few times. V is TRBV27 and J is TRBJ1-2; TRBD1 agrees at 8 bases. This CDR3 is 13 amino acids long. J lost 11 bases, V lost 1 base, and 6 bases had no gene match. CDR1 is MNHEY, CDR2 SMNVEV, per germline (reference sequence). The CDR3 sequence is CASSLYQGAEYTF. The CDR3 coding sequence is TGTGCCAGCAGTTTATATCAGGGGGCAGAATACACCTTC.

The table lists this clonotype with a few counts. The chain is built from TRBV6-4 and TRBJ2-3; the D gene is possibly TRBD1 (5 bases). V was trimmed by 4 bases and J by 4 bases, leaving 9 bases between them. Germline assignment: CDR1 MRHNA and CDR2 SNTAGT. This CDR3 is 13 amino acids long. The CDR3 spells CASSAGSADTQYF. CDR3 DNA sequence: TGTGCCAGCAGTGCAGGGTCAGCAGATACGCAGTATTTT.